The clone carrying this TCR beta chain has ten or more counts. TCRdb analysed the reads with MiXCR anew, one entry per CDR3 protein. The data hold approximately 500,000 distinct CDR3 sequences, with 16% observed a single time. CDR1 and CDR2 (germline): SGDLS, YYNGEE. Trimming took 3 bases from V and 7 from J; bases not matched to a gene: 3. This CDR3 has 14 amino acids. These data originate in a study of T cell repertoires in cytomegalovirus infection. The TCR was taken from a human donor in good health (CMV status not recorded). Some clones in this sample may be carry-over from other donors' samples. Sequenced: CD8+ T cells from PBMCs. The chain links TRBV9 to TRBJ1-4, with 10 bases that match TRBD1. CDR3 region: CASSGTGGSEKLFF. In nucleotides, the CDR3 is TGTGCCAGCAGCGGGACAGGGGGGAGTGAAAAACTGTTTTTT.